The clone carrying this T cell receptor (beta chain) was seen only a few times. The antigen remains unidentified. The data belong to a study of OX40 agonist ivuxolimab in advanced cancers. Study at large: Ivuxolimab, which patients received intravenously every 2 weeks, was dosed at 0.01 to 10 mg/kg. Patients in dose escalation had liver, melanoma, kidney or head and neck cancers. The eligibility criteria allowed prior anti-PD-1, anti-PD-L1 or anti-CTLA-4 therapy, and around 40% had some. Study-level points and caveats: CD4+ and CD8+ T cells in blood underwent clonal expansion by week 6 at 0.1 to 3.0 mg/kg.

Libraries were prepared by immunoSEQ multiplex PCR; TCRdb keeps only in-frame clonotypes and omits some of them. The sample records over 55,000 clones, 88% being singletons. Germline CDR1 is SNHLY and CDR2 is FYNNEI. V shed 3 bases and J shed 7 bases, with 12 bases lying between them. The CDR3 extends over 14 amino acids. The TCR sequence derives from an adult with an advanced solid tumor such as melanoma, head and neck, liver or kidney cancer. Sequenced material: CD4+ or CD8+ T cells sorted from blood, taken in a trial of the OX40 agonist ivuxolimab. V gene TRBV2 combines with J gene TRBJ2-2; D call uncertain. The CDR3, as DNA: TGTGCCAGCAGTGATGCGGCATGGGTCGGGGAGCTGTTTTTT. Translated, it gives CASSDAAWVGELFF.